The 15 T cell receptor beta chains reported below all come from one sample, sequenced in a study of human CD8 memory T cell subsets. Libraries for TCR beta were constructed using UMI-labeled 5' RACE. TCRdb derives one entry per CDR3 protein from the 5' RACE reads, leaving out DNA. The ten most abundant clones cover around 16% of a sample with under 14,000 distinct CDR3 sequences. The sample consisted of CD8+ T cells from PBMCs. The receptors were gathered from a human donor in good health.

Judged by frequency, this clonotype is medium-sized. The chain uses TRBV7-9 and TRBJ1-2; TCRdb's D call, TRBD1, is unchecked because there is no DNA. There are 15 residues in the CDR3. Germline CDR1 is SEHNR and CDR2 is FQNEAQ (reference sequence). CDR3 amino acids: CASSLKEGALEGYTF.

The chain has TRBV20-1 and TRBJ2-7; TCRdb lists TRBD1, though no DNA is available to test this call. Germline CDR1 is DFQATT and CDR2 is SNEGSKA (reference sequence). CDR3 length: 12 amino acids. The CDR3 loop reads CSAPRGGYEQYF.

V is TRBV7-9 and J is TRBJ2-1; TCRdb selects TRBD1, and the lack of DNA leaves this call unchecked. CDR1 is SEHNR, CDR2 FQNEAQ, per germline (reference sequence). The CDR3 contains 15 residues. Here the CDR3 reads CASSFGRGNYNEQFF.

The V gene is TRBV7-9, the J gene TRBJ2-2; TCRdb calls TRBD1, which cannot be checked without DNA. Germline lookup yields CDR1 SEHNR and CDR2 FQNEAQ (reference sequence). The CDR3 is 16 residues long. The CDR3 here is CASSPNWGSNTGELFF.

The chain recombines TRBV11-2 with TRBJ2-1; there is no DNA to check the TCRdb D call of TRBD1. There are 13 residues in the CDR3. In germline, CDR1 is SGHAT, CDR2 FQNNGV. The CDR3 reads CASTDTGTDEQFF.

This sequence joins TRBV4-2 and TRBJ1-4. The CDR3 runs to 16 residues. Germline CDR1 is LGHNA and CDR2 is YNFKEQ. CDR3 loop: CASSQEPIATNEKLFF.

The V call is TRBV7-6, the J call TRBJ2-3; the TRBD1 assignment by TCRdb is unverifiable without DNA. This CDR3 is 15 amino acids long. Germline CDR1 and CDR2: SGHVS and FNYEAQ. CDR3 residues: CASSDRTGRTDTQYF. The full variable domain, with the rest looked up from reference TRBV7-6 and TRBJ2-3, is GAGVSQSPRYKVTKRGQDVALRCDPISGHVSLYWYRQALGQGPEFLTYFNYEAQQDKSGLPNDRFSAERPEGSISTLTIQRTEQRDSAMYRCASSDRTGRTDTQYFGPGTRLTVL.

The rearrangement uses TRBV20-1 and TRBJ2-7; TCRdb designates TRBD1, a call that cannot be tested without DNA. This CDR3 region has 15 residues. CDR1 is DFQATT, CDR2 SNEGSKA, per germline (reference sequence). CDR3 residues: CSATPPRGHNYEQYF.

This chain links TRBV7-8 with TRBJ2-3. Germline CDR1 and CDR2: SGHVS and FQNEAQ. This CDR3 has 14 residues. CDR3 in amino acids: CASSPTDFTDTQYF.

According to its frequency, this clonotype is medium-sized. The V and J genes are TRBV2 and TRBJ1-5; the D call of TRBD1 rests on TCRdb alone, since no DNA is present to check it. Germline-derived CDR1 and CDR2 are SNHLY and FYNNEI. There are 12 residues in the CDR3. The CDR3 protein is CASSDTGQPQHF. The complete variable domain, with remaining parts taken from reference TRBV2 and TRBJ1-5, reads EPEVTQTPSHQVTQMGQEVILRCVPISNHLYFYWYRQILGQKVEFLVSFYNNEISEKSEIFDDQFSVERPDGSNFTLKIRSTKLEDSAMYFCASSDTGQPQHFGDGTRLSIL.

The chain links TRBV11-3 to TRBJ1-4. CDR1 and CDR2 (germline): SGHNT, YENEEA. CDR3 length: 14 amino acids. CDR3 loop: CASSLRGQNEKLFF.

The V and J genes are TRBV27 and TRBJ2-1; TCRdb gives TRBD2 as the D gene, but with no DNA this cannot be confirmed. This CDR3 has 14 amino acids. Germline V lookup: CDR1 MNHEY, CDR2 SMNVEV (reference sequence). Here the CDR3 reads CASSISGLAMEQFF.

J is TRBJ2-5 and V is TRBV12-3 or TRBV12-4; TCRdb selects TRBD2, and the lack of DNA leaves this call unchecked. CDR3 length: 14 residues. CDR3 sequence: CASNRAGAPETQYF.

The chain employs TRBV28 and TRBJ2-3; TCRdb returns TRBD1, unconfirmable since there is no DNA. The CDR3 is made up of 13 amino acids. Germline V CDR1 and CDR2: MDHEN, SYDVKM. CDR3 in amino acids: CASNLQETDTQYF.

The genes are TRBV29-1 and TRBJ2-7; TCRdb designates TRBD2, a call that cannot be tested without DNA. The CDR3 is made up of 12 amino acids. Germline loops: CDR1 SQVTM, CDR2 ANQGSEA. CDR3 protein: CSVGPSSYEQYF.